This entry lists 8 T cell receptor beta chains sequenced from one sample in a study of molecular identifiers for immune sequencing clone quantification. From the PCR reads, TCRdb called clonotypes with MiXCR, one entry per CDR3 protein. The sample lists about 10,000 distinct CDR3 sequences; about a sixth were seen once. The sequenced sample consisted of naive CD8+ T cells from blood, with Jurkat cell RNA spiked in. Subset indicated: FACS-sorted CD8+CD4-CCR7+CD45RA+ naive T cells. These receptors came from a human donor in good health. Some libraries in this study had Jurkat cell RNA spiked in.

This clonotype was recorded many times. This chain links TRBV5-4 with TRBJ2-2, with 14 bases lining up with TRBD2. CDR3 length: 18 amino acids. Germline V gene sequence: CDR1 SGHNT, CDR2 YYREEE (reference sequence). The V and J ends lost 4 bases and 0 bases, in that order; junction bases with no gene match: 5. The CDR3 loop is CASSLGLAGETNTGELFF. CDR3 nucleotides: TGTGCCAGCAGCCTGGGACTAGCGGGAGAGACGAACACCGGGGAGCTGTTTTTT.

By share, this clonotype counts as medium-sized (0.01 to 0.1%). The chain is built from TRBV14 and TRBJ1-4, with a possible D match to TRBD1 (5 bases). Trimming removed 0 bases from V and 8 bases from J, with 13 bases in between. The CDR3 contains 15 residues. Germline values: CDR1 SGHDN, CDR2 FVKESK. The CDR3 nucleotides are TGTGCCAGCAGCCAAGAACGGGGGAGTGGAGAAAAACTGTTTTTT. Its protein is CASSQERGSGEKLFF.

This clonotype was seen many times. The chain employs TRBV2 and TRBJ2-2, with a weak D call TRBD1 (6 bases). Between the trimmed V and J ends, which lost 2 bases and 6 bases, there was a span of 10 bases. CDR1 and CDR2 from the germline V gene are SNHLY and FYNNEI. This CDR3 comprises 14 residues. In nucleotides, the CDR3 is TGTGCCAGCAGTGAATCCAGGGGACCCGGGGAGCTGTTTTTT. Amino acids: CASSESRGPGELFF.

This clonotype is judged medium-sized. The genes are TRBV19 and TRBJ2-3; D not resolved. Between the trimmed V and J ends, which lost 2 bases and 2 bases, there was a span of 8 bases. Germline assignment: CDR1 LNHDA and CDR2 SQIVND (reference sequence). CDR3 length equals 14 residues. The CDR3 region is CASSILGNTDTQYF. In DNA, the CDR3 is TGTGCCAGTAGTATACTAGGCAACACAGATACGCAGTATTTT.

The table lists this clonotype with many counts. This chain connects TRBV7-6 to TRBJ1-3; TRBD1 agrees at 9 bases. The V gene's germline CDR1 is SGHVS and CDR2 FNYEAQ. This CDR3 is 16 amino acids long. Germline trimming cut 6 bases from V and 3 bases from J; bases unmatched to any gene: 9. CDR3 protein: CASSLLGTGHGNTIYF. In nucleotides, the CDR3 is TGTGCCAGCAGTCTGCTTGGGACAGGGCATGGAAACACCATATATTTT.

In its sample, this clonotype was seen many times. The rearrangement uses TRBV20-1 and TRBJ2-3; the D call may be TRBD1 or TRBD2 (5 bases each). V was cut by 5 bases and J by 2 bases, with 29 bases left in between. CDR1 is DFQATT and CDR2 is SNEGSKA in the germline V gene (reference sequence). This CDR3 is built from 19 residues. For the CDR3, the DNA is TGCAGTGCTCCTACGGCGGTTGCGAGGGGATTGGGAAACACAGATACGCAGTATTTT. As protein: CSAPTAVARGLGNTDTQYF.

This clonotype is classed as medium-sized. The rearrangement links TRBV10-3 to TRBJ2-3; 11 nucleotides match TRBD2. J lost 2 bases, V lost 6 bases, and 7 bases had no gene match. The CDR3 runs to 16 residues. From germline, CDR1 is ENHRY and CDR2 SYGVKD. CDR3 residues: CAIRPGTSGYTDTQYF. As DNA, the CDR3 is TGTGCCATCAGACCCGGGACTAGCGGATACACAGATACGCAGTATTTT.

By its share, this clonotype is medium-sized (0.01 to 0.1%). This chain joins TRBV29-1 and TRBJ1-5, with D unresolved. Germline CDR1 is SQVTM and CDR2 is ANQGSEA. Trimming stripped 4 bases from V and 1 base from J, with 8 bases between. The CDR3 sequence is 13 residues long. The CDR3 here is CSVVGESNQPQHF. CDR3 in DNA: TGCAGCGTTGTTGGAGAGAGCAATCAGCCCCAGCATTTT.